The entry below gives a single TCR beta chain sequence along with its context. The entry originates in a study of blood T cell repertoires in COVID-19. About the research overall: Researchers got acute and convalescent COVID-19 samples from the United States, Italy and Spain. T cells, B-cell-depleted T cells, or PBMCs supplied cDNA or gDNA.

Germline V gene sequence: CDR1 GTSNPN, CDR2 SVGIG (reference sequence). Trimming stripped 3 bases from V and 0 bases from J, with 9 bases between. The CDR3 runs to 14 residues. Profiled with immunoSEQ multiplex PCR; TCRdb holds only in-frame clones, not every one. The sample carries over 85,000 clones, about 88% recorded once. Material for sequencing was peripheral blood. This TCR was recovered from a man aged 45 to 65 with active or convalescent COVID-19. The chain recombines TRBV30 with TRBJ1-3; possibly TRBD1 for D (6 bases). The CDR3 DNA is TGTGCCTGGAGGACAGGAAGCTCTGGAAACACCATATATTTT. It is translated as CAWRTGSSGNTIYF.